The rows below give T cell receptor beta chains drawn from one sample of a study of blood T cells in healthy people across ages. TCRdb ran MiXCR on the 5' RACE reads and lists one entry per CDR3 protein. The repertoire consists of around 750,000 distinct CDR3 sequences, with roughly 50% occurring once and the leading ten covering roughly two fifths. The sample consisted of blood. The receptors derive from a man older than 75 in good health. CDR3s include the opening cysteine and the closing phenylalanine or tryptophan. D genes are given only for firm matches. Where a row states a size, it is once, few, many or the class of an expanded clone; other rows omit it.

>TRBV11-3|-|-|TRBJ1-4
CASSPPGTREKLFF
TGTGCCAGCAGCCCCCCGGGTACGCGTGAAAAACTGTTTTTT
>TRBV2|-|-|TRBJ1-2
CASSEVPGVVNYGYTF
TGTGCCAGCAGTGAAGTCCCGGGCGTGGTTAACTATGGCTACACCTTC
>TRBV6-5|few|-|TRBJ1-5
CASRWREGNQPQHF
TGTGCCAGCAGATGGAGGGAGGGGAATCAGCCCCAGCATTTT
>TRBV7-2|few|-|TRBJ1-1
CASSVGTEAFF
TGTGCCAGCAGCGTAGGGACTGAAGCTTTCTTT
>TRBV5-1|-|-|TRBJ2-1
CASSLDLPNYNEQFF
TGCGCCAGCAGCTTGGATTTACCCAACTACAATGAGCAGTTCTTC
>TRBV20-1|-|-|TRBJ2-4
CSAPDRSQAKNIQYF
TGCAGTGCTCCCGACAGGTCCCAAGCCAAAAACATTCAGTACTTC
>TRBV3-1|-|-|TRBJ1-6
CASSQRGYNSPLHF
TGTGCCAGCAGCCAACGGGGTTATAATTCACCCCTCCACTTT
>TRBV7-9|many|TRBD1|TRBJ1-2
CASSLKDRGNYGYTF
TGTGCCAGCAGCTTAAAAGACAGGGGAAATTATGGCTACACCTTC
>TRBV18|-|-|TRBJ1-5
CASSLSQGPLQPQHF
TGTGCCAGCTCACTTAGTCAGGGGCCTCTTCAGCCCCAGCATTTT
>TRBV20-1|few|-|TRBJ2-6
CSARYWDGANVLTF
TGCAGTGCTAGATACTGGGATGGGGCCAACGTCCTGACTTTC
>TRBV12-3/TRBV12-4|-|TRBD1|TRBJ2-1
CASSRGQARNEQFF
TGTGCCAGCAGCCGGGGACAGGCCCGGAATGAGCAGTTCTTC
>TRBV10-2|-|-|TRBJ2-7
CASSQIDSRYNEQYF
TGCGCCAGCAGCCAGATTGATAGCCGCTACAATGAGCAGTACTTC
>TRBV10-3|few|-|TRBJ2-1
CAIRNPQSEQFF
TGTGCCATCAGGAACCCCCAGTCGGAGCAGTTCTTC
>TRBV19|-|-|TRBJ2-7
CASTGQPSYEQYF
TGTGCCAGTACAGGACAGCCCTCCTACGAGCAGTACTTC
>TRBV6-2/TRBV6-3|-|-|TRBJ2-5
CASSRIRDTQETQYF
TGTGCCAGCAGCCGAATCCGGGACACACAAGAGACCCAGTACTTC
>TRBV29-1|few|TRBD1|TRBJ1-2
CSADAQGVHGYTF
TGCAGCGCCGACGCGCAGGGGGTACATGGCTACACCTTC
>TRBV2|-|-|TRBJ1-6
CASSGGTGGSPLHF
TGTGCCAGCAGTGGGGGGACGGGGGGTTCACCCCTCCACTTT
>TRBV25-1|-|-|TRBJ2-4
CASSEWGTNIQYF
TGTGCCAGCAGTGAATGGGGAACGAACATTCAGTACTTC
>TRBV5-1|-|-|TRBJ2-3
CASSLETASTDTQYF
TGCGCCAGCAGCTTGGAGACAGCTAGCACAGATACGCAGTATTTT
>TRBV10-3|-|TRBD2|TRBJ2-5
CAISEPGLAGGQETQYF
TGTGCCATCAGTGAGCCAGGACTAGCGGGAGGTCAAGAGACCCAGTACTTC
>TRBV12-3/TRBV12-4|-|TRBD2|TRBJ2-1
CASTPGLAGGIEQFF
TGTGCCAGCACTCCGGGACTAGCGGGAGGGATTGAGCAGTTCTTC
>TRBV27|-|-|TRBJ2-7
CASSGGGAREQYF
TGTGCCAGCAGTGGTGGGGGGGCGCGGGAGCAGTACTTC
>TRBV29-1|-|-|TRBJ1-3
CSVEAGAQGNTIYF
TGCAGCGTTGAAGCGGGGGCACAAGGAAACACCATATATTTT
>TRBV20-1|few|-|TRBJ1-2
CSARQGNGYTF
TGCAGTGCTAGACAGGGGAATGGCTACACCTTC
>TRBV28|-|-|TRBJ2-7
CASSPPGLRAYEQYF
TGTGCCAGCAGCCCCCCGGGACTTCGGGCCTACGAGCAGTACTTC
>TRBV28|once|-|TRBJ2-1
CASSIISWGHQSYNEQFF
TGTGCCAGCAGCATTATATCGTGGGGCCATCAGTCCTACAATGAGCAGTTCTTC
>TRBV7-4|few|TRBD2|TRBJ2-7
CASSWGHNPGGIYEQYF
TGTGCCAGCAGCTGGGGCCATAACCCGGGAGGTATCTACGAGCAGTACTTC
>TRBV3-1|few|TRBD1|TRBJ2-5
CASSQDQTGAQETQYF
TGTGCCAGTAGCCAAGATCAGACAGGGGCCCAAGAGACCCAGTACTTC
>TRBV7-8|-|-|TRBJ1-2
CASSSSGSWPSGGYTF
TGTGCCAGCAGCTCATCCGGGTCGTGGCCGAGCGGTGGCTACACCTTC
>TRBV5-1|-|TRBD1|TRBJ2-3
CASSLAGQGSADTQYF
TGCGCCAGCAGCTTGGCCGGACAGGGGAGCGCAGATACGCAGTATTTT
>TRBV20-1|-|TRBD2|TRBJ2-1
CSAKDASGRKSYNEQFF
TGCAGTGCTAAGGATGCTAGCGGGAGGAAATCCTACAATGAGCAGTTCTTC
>TRBV28|-|-|TRBJ1-2
CASSSREYGYTF
TGTGCCAGCAGTTCAAGGGAATATGGCTACACCTTC
>TRBV20-1|-|TRBD1|TRBJ1-2
CSARPTQGRDYGYTF
TGCAGTGCTAGACCGACACAGGGGCGGGACTATGGCTACACCTTC
>TRBV29-1|-|-|TRBJ1-2
CSVEFPAVMGYGYTF
TGCAGCGTTGAATTCCCAGCAGTGATGGGCTATGGCTACACCTTC
>TRBV6-5|-|-|TRBJ2-3
CASSPTRPGTDTQYF
TGTGCCAGCAGTCCTACTCGGCCAGGCACAGATACGCAGTATTTT
>TRBV20-1|-|TRBD1|TRBJ1-5
CSALTDRDNQPQHF
TGCAGTGCTCTAACGGACAGGGACAATCAGCCCCAGCATTTT
>TRBV20-1|-|TRBD1|TRBJ2-7
CSASHLQGAGYEQYF
TGCAGTGCTAGCCACCTACAGGGGGCAGGGTACGAGCAGTACTTC
>TRBV20-1|-|-|TRBJ1-5
CSAGGGGFGNQPQHF
TGCAGTGCCGGAGGAGGAGGTTTTGGCAATCAGCCCCAGCATTTT
>TRBV13|-|-|TRBJ2-3
CASSLPGFTDTQYF
TGTGCCAGCAGCCTCCCGGGCTTCACAGATACGCAGTATTTT
>TRBV12-3/TRBV12-4|few|-|TRBJ2-7
CASSLATVSYEQYF
TGTGCCAGCAGTCTAGCGACAGTCTCCTACGAGCAGTACTTC
>TRBV7-6|-|TRBD1|TRBJ1-1
CASSLVGRTGGNTEAFF
TGTGCCAGCAGCTTAGTTGGGCGGACAGGGGGGAACACTGAAGCTTTCTTT
>TRBV12-3/TRBV12-4|-|TRBD2|TRBJ2-2
CASSGFSGTSGRVPGELFF
TGTGCCAGCAGTGGCTTTTCCGGGACTAGCGGGAGGGTACCCGGGGAGCTGTTTTTT
>TRBV18|-|-|TRBJ2-7
CASSHGATLYEQYF
TGTGCCAGCTCACACGGAGCCACCTTATACGAGCAGTACTTC
>TRBV9|-|TRBD2|TRBJ2-7
CASSAQTSGSAKYF
TGTGCCAGCAGCGCTCAGACTAGCGGGAGCGCAAAGTACTTC
>TRBV18|-|TRBD2|TRBJ2-3
CASSPLGTSGIVTYRYAYF
TGTGCCAGCTCACCCCTGGGGACTAGCGGGATCGTAACGTACAGATACGCGTATTTT
>TRBV27|-|-|TRBJ2-3
CASRSRRGGTDTQYF
TGTGCCAGCAGGTCGAGGCGGGGCGGGACAGATACGCAGTATTTT
>TRBV5-1|few|TRBD1|TRBJ2-7
CASRGQGGQYF
TGCGCCAGCAGGGGACAGGGCGGGCAGTACTTC
>TRBV20-1|-|TRBD1|TRBJ1-4
CSARDRGQGGKLFF
TGCAGTGCTAGAGATCGGGGACAGGGAGGAAAACTGTTTTTT
>TRBV14|once|-|TRBJ2-7
CASSPTWFLNEQYF
TGTGCCAGCAGCCCAACATGGTTTCTGAACGAGCAGTACTTC
>TRBV29-1|few|TRBD1|TRBJ2-7
CSAPRTGATYEQYF
TGCAGCGCCCCCCGGACAGGCGCTACCTACGAGCAGTACTTC
>TRBV4-1|few|TRBD2|TRBJ2-1
CASSQILPGGPDEQFF
TGCGCCAGCAGCCAGATACTCCCGGGAGGGCCCGATGAGCAGTTCTTC
>TRBV14|once|-|TRBJ2-1
CASSHDRGVRGLNEQFF
TGTGCCAGCAGCCACGACCGGGGCGTTAGGGGTCTCAATGAGCAGTTCTTC
>TRBV20-1|-|TRBD2|TRBJ2-1
CSTSGRSWNEQFF
TGCAGCACTAGCGGGAGGAGTTGGAATGAGCAGTTCTTC
>TRBV21-1|-|-|TRBJ2-5
CASKIGQGVEETQYF
TGTGCCAGCAAGATCGGACAGGGCGTGGAAGAGACCCAGTACTTC
>TRBV14|-|-|TRBJ2-3
CASSQRGTLDTQYF
TGTGCCAGCAGCCAACGCGGGACTTTAGATACGCAGTATTTT
>TRBV5-1|-|TRBD1|TRBJ2-7
CASRNGQGSYEQYF
TGCGCCAGCAGAAACGGACAGGGATCCTACGAGCAGTACTTC
>TRBV7-2|-|TRBD2|TRBJ2-7
CASSLRVREAGNEQYF
TGTGCCAGCAGCTTACGTGTGCGGGAGGCCGGCAATGAGCAGTACTTC